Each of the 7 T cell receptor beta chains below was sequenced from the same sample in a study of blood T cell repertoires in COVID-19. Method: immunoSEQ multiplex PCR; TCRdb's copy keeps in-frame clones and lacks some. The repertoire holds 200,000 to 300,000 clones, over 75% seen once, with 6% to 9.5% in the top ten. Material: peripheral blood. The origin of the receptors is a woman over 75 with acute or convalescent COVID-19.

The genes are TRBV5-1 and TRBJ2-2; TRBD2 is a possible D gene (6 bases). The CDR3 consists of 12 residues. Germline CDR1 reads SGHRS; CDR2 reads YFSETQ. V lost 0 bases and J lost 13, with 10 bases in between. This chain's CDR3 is CASSLELEGLFF. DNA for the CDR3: TGCGCCAGCAGCTTGGAGCTGGAGGGGCTGTTTTTT.

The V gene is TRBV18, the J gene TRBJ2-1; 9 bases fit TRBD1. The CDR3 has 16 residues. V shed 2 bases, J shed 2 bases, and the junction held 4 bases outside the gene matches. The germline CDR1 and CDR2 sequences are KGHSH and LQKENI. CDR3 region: CASSPSGQGTYNEQFF. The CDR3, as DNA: TGTGCCAGCTCACCATCGGGACAGGGAACCTACAATGAGCAGTTCTTC.

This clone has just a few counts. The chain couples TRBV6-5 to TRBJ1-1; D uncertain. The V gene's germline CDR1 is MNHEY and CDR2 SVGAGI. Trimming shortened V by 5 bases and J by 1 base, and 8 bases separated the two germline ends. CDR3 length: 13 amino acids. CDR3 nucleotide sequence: TGTGCCAGCAGTCCCACCAGGAACACTGAAGCTTTCTTT. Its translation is CASSPTRNTEAFF.

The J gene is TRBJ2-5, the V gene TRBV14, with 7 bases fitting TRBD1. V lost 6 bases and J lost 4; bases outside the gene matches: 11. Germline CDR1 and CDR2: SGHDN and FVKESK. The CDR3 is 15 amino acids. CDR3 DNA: TGTGCCAGCAGTCCTCGAGTTAGGGGGCGAGAGACCCAGTACTTC. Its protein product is CASSPRVRGRETQYF.

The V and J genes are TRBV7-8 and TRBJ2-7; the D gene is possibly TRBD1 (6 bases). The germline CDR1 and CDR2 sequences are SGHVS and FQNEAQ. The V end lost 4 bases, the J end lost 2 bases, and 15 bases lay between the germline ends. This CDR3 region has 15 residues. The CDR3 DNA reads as TGTGCCAGCAGCTCACGACAGGACAGAACCTACGAGCAGTACTTC. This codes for CASSSRQDRTYEQYF.

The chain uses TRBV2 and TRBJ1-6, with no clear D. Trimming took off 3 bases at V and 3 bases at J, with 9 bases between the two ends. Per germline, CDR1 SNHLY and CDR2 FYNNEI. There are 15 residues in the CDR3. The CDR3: CASSDMPVYNSPLHF. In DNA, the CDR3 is TGTGCCAGCAGTGATATGCCGGTCTATAATTCACCCCTCCACTTT.

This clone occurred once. The CDR3 nucleotides are TGTGCCAGCAGCACCGGGACAATCTATGGCTACACCTTC. Its protein is CASSTGTIYGYTF. The rearrangement uses TRBV28 and TRBJ1-2; possibly TRBD1 for D (6 bases). Trimming left V 6 bases short and J 4 bases short, with 12 bases between. This CDR3 is 13 amino acids long. CDR1 is MDHEN, CDR2 SYDVKM, per germline.